These 27 T cell receptor beta chains originate from one sample sequenced in a study of vaccination and CD4 T cells after COVID-19. No cognate antigen is known for these TCRs. Treatment specified: approximately 9-day PBMC culture with coronavirus spike peptide pools or control peptides (ViraFEST assay). Pre-COVID-19 pandemic sampling (2011-2018) yielded the unexposed donor's CD4+ T cells. With the Oncomine TCR Beta short-read assay, DNA from cultured CD4+ T cells was sequenced. TCRdb analysed the PCR reads with MiXCR anew, one entry per CDR3 protein. The sample records about 7,600 distinct CDR3 sequences, over 30% being singletons. Sequencing was done on a sample of CD4+ T cells from blood, cultured in vitro. The receptors shown here come from a human donor in good health.

The V and J genes are TRBV25-1 and TRBJ2-7; a weak D match, TRBD2 (6 bases). CDR1 MGHDK and CDR2 SYGVNS come from the germline V gene. Trimming stripped 4 bases from V and 7 bases from J, with 14 bases between. The CDR3 contains 13 residues. This CDR3 reads CASSGRTAGEQYF. CDR3 DNA: TGTGCCAGCAGTGGACGGACGGCGGGAGAGCAGTACTTC.

This sequence joins TRBV12-3 or TRBV12-4 and TRBJ2-1; TRBD2 aligns across 7 bases. The length of the CDR3 is 15 residues. V lost 6 bases and J lost 3; bases outside the gene matches: 8. CDR3 coding DNA: TGTGCCAGCAGGCAAAGACTAGCCGGCTACAATGAGCAGTTCTTC. Translated: CASRQRLAGYNEQFF.

The chain couples TRBV20-1 to TRBJ2-1, with D unclear. CDR1 is DFQATT and CDR2 is SNEGSKA in the germline V gene (reference sequence). Trimming removed 3 bases from V and 7 bases from J, with 7 bases in between. CDR3 length: 11 residues. CDR3 DNA: TGCAGTGCTAGTAAGGCTAATGAGCAGTTCTTC. The encoded protein is CSASKANEQFF.

This chain joins TRBV11-3 and TRBJ2-1; D is undetermined. The CDR3 sequence is 14 residues long. V lost 5 bases and J lost 3, with 11 bases in between. The germline gives CDR1 SGHNT, CDR2 YENEEA. CDR3 bases: TGTGCCAGCAGCCCACCTGCAAGCTACAATGAGCAGTTCTTC. It yields the protein CASSPPASYNEQFF.

This rearrangement joins TRBV27 to TRBJ2-6, with 12 nucleotides matching TRBD1. Trimming cost V 3 bases and J 3 bases; bases outside gene matches: 3. This CDR3 spans 17 amino acids. The germline CDR1 and CDR2 sequences are MNHEY and SMNVEV (reference sequence). The CDR3 DNA reads TGTGCCAGCAGTTTTGGGACAGGGGGCTATGGGGCCAACGTCCTGACTTTC. Its protein is CASSFGTGGYGANVLTF.

In this sample, this clonotype turned up once. The V call is TRBV5-8, the J call TRBJ1-2; no clear D. CDR3 length equals 16 residues. Per the germline V gene, CDR1 is SGHTS and CDR2 is YDEGEE. V lost 1 base and J 1 base, leaving 14 bases between the germline ends. In nucleotides, the CDR3 is TGTGCCAGCAGCTTGAGTTCGTTTGGGGTTAACTATGGCTACACCTTC. Translating gives CASSLSSFGVNYGYTF.

This clonotype was counted only a few times. The V and J genes are TRBV2 and TRBJ1-1; D unclear. Trimming removed 8 bases at V and 4 bases at J, with 20 bases between. Looked up from germline, CDR1 is SNHLY and CDR2 is FYNNEI. The CDR3 totals 15 residues. CDR3 residues: CASCPDPGRSTEAFF. In nucleotides, the CDR3 is TGTGCCAGCTGTCCGGACCCAGGAAGGAGCACTGAAGCTTTCTTT.

This clonotype showed up just a few times. This rearrangement joins TRBV7-6 to TRBJ2-7; D may be TRBD1 or TRBD2 (6 bases each). With 0 bases removed from V and 2 bases from J, the gap between germline ends came to 17 bases. The CDR3 extends over 17 amino acids. The V gene's germline CDR1 is SGHVS and CDR2 FNYEAQ. The CDR3 DNA follows: TGTGCCAGCAGCTTAGCGCCGGCAAGGGGGGTAGCCTACGAGCAGTACTTC. Translating gives CASSLAPARGVAYEQYF.

The chain employs TRBV6-1 and TRBJ2-6, with TRBD1 matching 7 bases. This CDR3 comprises 16 residues. Trimming removed 5 bases from V and 1 base from J; junction bases left unmatched: 5. CDR1 MNHNS and CDR2 SASEGT come from the germline V gene. CDR3: CASSPQTGSGANVLTF. The CDR3 DNA reads as TGTGCCAGCAGTCCACAGACAGGGTCTGGGGCCAACGTCCTGACTTTC.

This clonotype was recorded a few times. V usage is TRBV6-5 and J usage is TRBJ1-2; a weak D match, TRBD1 (5 bases). The CDR3 spans 15 residues. CDR1 MNHEY and CDR2 SVGAGI come from the germline V gene. V was shortened by 4 bases and J by 0 bases, with 12 bases between the two germline ends. The CDR3 bases are TGTGCCAGCAGTTCCCAGGGCCAAGCTAACTATGGCTACACCTTC. As protein: CASSSQGQANYGYTF.

A note on this clonotype: A clone one base away is much larger, so this may be a read error. The rearrangement uses TRBV20-1 and TRBJ1-6, with unresolved D. The CDR3 extends over 14 amino acids. V was pared by 1 base and J by 10 bases, with 14 bases between. Looked up from germline, CDR1 is DFQATT and CDR2 is SNEGSKA (reference sequence). The CDR3 here is CSARVVGFKSPLHF. The CDR3 DNA follows: TGCAGTGCTAGAGTAGTCGGTTTTAAATCACCCCTCCACTTT.

This sequence joins TRBV4-3 and TRBJ1-2; D uncertain. Germline CDR1 and CDR2: LGHNA and YSLEER. The V and J ends lost 0 bases and 4 bases respectively, with 12 bases between them. The CDR3 runs 15 residues. The CDR3 nucleotides read TGCGCCAGCAGCCAAGATAGTCCGGCTCTCTATGGCTACACCTTC. It encodes CASSQDSPALYGYTF.

This clonotype was seen a few times. The chain links TRBV7-9 to TRBJ2-4, with TRBD1 identical over 8 bases. The CDR3 sequence is 14 residues long. CDR1 is SEHNR and CDR2 is FQNEAQ in the germline V gene (reference sequence). After removal of 5 bases from V and 4 bases from J, the junction contained 4 bases not matched to a gene. In nucleotides, the CDR3 is TGTGCCAGCAGCCCAGGGGGCTCTAAAAACATTCAGTACTTC. It is translated as CASSPGGSKNIQYF.

V usage is TRBV20-1 and J usage is TRBJ2-7; D is unclear. V was shortened by 3 bases and J by 1 base, with 4 bases between the two germline ends. This CDR3 comprises 11 residues. Germline V lookup: CDR1 DFQATT, CDR2 SNEGSKA (reference sequence). CDR3 nucleotide sequence: TGCAGTGCTAGTGGGTCCTACGAGCAGTACTTC. This translates into CSASGSYEQYF.

This clonotype turned up a few times. The CDR3 DNA reads as TGTGCCAGCAGGGACCGGGGGGGGCGGGTCCAGTACTTC. Translating gives CASRDRGGRVQYF. The chain joins TRBV7-6 to TRBJ2-5, with 8 bases fitting TRBD2. Germline V lookup: CDR1 SGHVS, CDR2 FNYEAQ. V dropped 6 bases and J dropped 10; count of bases not matched to a gene: 10. The CDR3 loop spans 13 amino acids.

The chain combines TRBV20-1 with TRBJ2-7; D is perhaps TRBD1 (6 bases). This CDR3 contains 12 residues. Looked up from germline, CDR1 is DFQATT and CDR2 is SNEGSKA (reference sequence). V was clipped by 1 base and J by 2 bases, with 6 bases between them. CDR3 region: CSARGDTYEQYF. In DNA form, the CDR3 reads TGCAGTGCTAGAGGGGACACCTACGAGCAGTACTTC.

The V gene is TRBV19, the J gene TRBJ1-2; D is perhaps TRBD1 (5 bases). The V gene lost 4 bases and the J gene lost 8 bases, with 14 bases spanning the gap. This CDR3 has 13 amino acids. CDR1 is LNHDA, CDR2 SQIVND, per germline (reference sequence). CDR3 residues: CASSKGTWEGYTF. The DNA of the CDR3 is TGTGCCAGTAGTAAAGGGACCTGGGAAGGCTACACCTTC.

This chain connects TRBV28 to TRBJ2-1; no clear D gene. The CDR3 consists of 16 residues. Trimming stripped 2 bases from V and 7 bases from J, with 18 bases between. Germline V lookup: CDR1 MDHEN, CDR2 SYDVKM. DNA for the CDR3: TGTGCCAGCAGTTTAAAGCTTCTGTTACCGGGTAATGAGCAGTTCTTC. Translated: CASSLKLLLPGNEQFF.

The chain couples TRBV12-3 or TRBV12-4 to TRBJ1-1; TRBD1 is a possible D gene (6 bases). The CDR3 contains 12 residues. With 6 bases removed from V and 1 base from J, the gap between germline ends came to 6 bases. The chain's CDR3 is CASRTGNTEAFF. The CDR3 DNA reads as TGTGCCAGCAGGACAGGGAACACTGAAGCTTTCTTT.

V and J are TRBV12-3 or TRBV12-4 and TRBJ1-2, with 7 bases matching TRBD1. The trim removed 2 bases at V and 6 bases at J, leaving 9 bases unmatched. The CDR3 has 15 residues. CDR3 nucleotides: TGTGCCAGCAGTTTACCAGGGGCAGGGGGGCATGGCTACACCTTC. Its protein product is CASSLPGAGGHGYTF.

This clonotype was found a few times. The rearrangement joins TRBV12-5 to TRBJ1-5; D possibly corresponds to TRBD1 (5 bases). V lost 7 bases, J lost 8 bases, and 15 bases lay in between. CDR3 size: 13 residues. CDR1 is LGHNT and CDR2 is FRNRAP in the germline V gene. CDR3: CASAGQPVEPQHF. CDR3 coding DNA: TGTGCTAGTGCAGGGCAACCGGTGGAGCCCCAGCATTTT.

This clonotype has a handful of counts. V and J are TRBV30 and TRBJ1-6; D uncertain. Germline-derived CDR1 and CDR2 are GTSNPN and SVGIG (reference sequence). Trimming stripped 4 bases from V and 10 bases from J, with 14 bases between. The CDR3 loop spans 13 amino acids. The DNA for the CDR3 is TGTGCCTGGACATGGGATCAGGAGTCACCCCTCCACTTT. Translation: CAWTWDQESPLHF.

The chain joins TRBV6-5 to TRBJ1-5, with TRBD1 matching 9 bases. Trimming at V came to 0 bases and at J to 4 bases, leaving 7 bases not matched to a gene. The CDR3 consists of 17 residues. Germline loops: CDR1 MNHEY, CDR2 SVGAGI. The DNA for the CDR3 is TGTGCCAGCAGTTACTCGTCGGACAGGGGACCGAATCAGCCCCAGCATTTT. Residues: CASSYSSDRGPNQPQHF.

In nucleotides, the CDR3 is TGTGCCAGCAGTCTCGCCCAGGACAGGGGGAACTATGGCTACACCTTC. Translating gives CASSLAQDRGNYGYTF. The chain recombines TRBV27 with TRBJ1-2; 10 bases map to TRBD1. The CDR3 totals 16 residues. Germline values: CDR1 MNHEY, CDR2 SMNVEV (reference sequence). V gave up 5 bases and J gave up 2 bases; unmatched junction bases: 8.

Here the CDR3 reads CASSSGAGTGSYTF. The CDR3, as DNA: TGTGCCAGCAGTTCAGGGGCGGGGACAGGGAGCTACACCTTC. The chain joins TRBV27 to TRBJ1-2; 9 bases match TRBD1. Germline assignment: CDR1 MNHEY and CDR2 SMNVEV (reference sequence). V lost 4 bases, J lost 9 bases, and 9 bases stayed unmatched. This CDR3 comprises 14 residues.

This chain uses TRBV7-2 with TRBJ2-5, with D perhaps matching TRBD2 (6 bases). V was cut by 5 bases and J by 0 bases, with 13 bases left in between. Germline CDR1 SGHTA, CDR2 FQGNSA. The CDR3 runs to 15 residues. The CDR3 DNA reads TGTGCCAGCAGCCCCTACAGGACTAACCAAGAGACCCAGTACTTC. Translation: CASSPYRTNQETQYF.

The chain couples TRBV6-1 to TRBJ2-5, with 8 bases identical to TRBD1. Germline V gene sequence: CDR1 MNHNS, CDR2 SASEGT. CDR3 length equals 16 residues. V gave up 6 bases and J gave up 6 bases; unmatched junction bases: 15. CDR3 bases: TGTGCCAGCAGCCCCCCGGGCTCAGGGGGCCCGCAGACCCAGTACTTC. Translation gives CASSPPGSGGPQTQYF.